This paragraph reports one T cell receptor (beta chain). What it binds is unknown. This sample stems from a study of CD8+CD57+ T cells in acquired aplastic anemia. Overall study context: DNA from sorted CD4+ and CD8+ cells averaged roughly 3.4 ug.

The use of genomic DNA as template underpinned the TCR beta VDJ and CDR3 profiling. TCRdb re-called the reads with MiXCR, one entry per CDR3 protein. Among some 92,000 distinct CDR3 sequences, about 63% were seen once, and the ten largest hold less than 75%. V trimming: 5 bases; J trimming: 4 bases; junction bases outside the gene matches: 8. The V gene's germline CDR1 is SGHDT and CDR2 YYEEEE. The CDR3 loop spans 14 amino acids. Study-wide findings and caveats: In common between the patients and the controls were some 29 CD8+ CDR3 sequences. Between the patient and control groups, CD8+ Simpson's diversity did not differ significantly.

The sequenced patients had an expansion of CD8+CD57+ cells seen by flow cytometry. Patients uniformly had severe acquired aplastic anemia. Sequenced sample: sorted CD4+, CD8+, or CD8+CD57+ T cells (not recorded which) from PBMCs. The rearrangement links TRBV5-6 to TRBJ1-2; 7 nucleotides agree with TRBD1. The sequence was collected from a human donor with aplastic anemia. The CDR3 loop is CASSPGGGGYGYTF. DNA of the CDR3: TGTGCCAGCAGTCCCGGAGGGGGCGGCTATGGCTACACCTTC.